The T cell receptor (beta chain) described here comes from a study of blood T cell repertoires in COVID-19 (dated by TCRdb to between 2020 and 2021). At the level of the whole study: The collaborator samples originated in the United States, Italy and Spain and spanned the acute and convalescent phases of COVID-19. The prospective study material was composed of cDNA or gDNA derived from T cells, B-cell-depleted T cells, or PBMCs. Deeply sampled blood TCRbeta repertoires from subjects exposed to, actively infected with, or recovered from COVID-19 were included in the dataset. The repertoires were made available in a free public database intended to serve as a resource for research on the immune response to SARS-CoV-2. The samples were drawn from two sources: the first 160 participants of the ongoing ImmuneRACE study, and 1,000 to 1,500 subjects contributed by 6 global collaborators. A de-identified subject ID, COVID-19 status, age in years and sex were almost always included in the sample metadata. Where available, HLA class I and class II types were taken from metadata supplied by the sample provider and were not determined by assay-based typing. Here is what the overall study found, with its caveats: The quantity of clinical and demographic metadata differed by source and by participant and was supplied without curation.

TCRbeta CDR3 regions were amplified from genomic DNA using the immunoSEQ Assay, a bias-controlled multiplex PCR. Concerning the study's data processing: The number of nucleated cells in each sample was estimated by amplification of reference gene primers within the assay. Sequence reads were collapsed and filtered to measure the absolute abundance of every unique TCRbeta CDR3 rearrangement. For each sample, productive Simpson clonality was calculated as the square root of Simpson's diversity index over productive rearrangements. In TCRdb, the immuneACCESS table is reduced to in-frame sequences with V and J assigned. These tables do not hold every clone; where another copy was compared, an unresolved V gene accounts for under half, and the others remain unexplained. That table is the source of V, J and clone size, and D and trimming were worked out from the DNA. For this sample there are about 340,000 clones; about 86% appear just once. Jointly, the top ten make up about 4.2% of the sample.

This clone has just a few counts. Its antigen is currently not known. One base away there is no much larger clone; base qualities are not given. The germline V gene (reference sequence) gives CDR1 as LGHDT and CDR2 as YNNKEL. The CDR3 spans 15 residues, from the cysteine through the phenylalanine. Only the CDR3 region is kept as DNA, spanning 45 bases read in frame from base 1. V drops 0 bases and J drops 2 bases, leaving 8 bases in between. Enrolling through a virtual design, the prospective study's participants ranged in age from roughly 18 to 89 years and lived across roughly 24 United States geographic areas. Cohort assignment in the prospective study relied on participant-reported clinical history from a screening survey and a study questionnaire. In the prospective study, mobile phlebotomists collected whole blood, serum and a nasopharyngeal or oropharyngeal swab from each participant. Over a roughly two-month period, participants in the prospective study had the option of providing additional blood draws and questionnaires. Blood samples from the prospective study were shipped frozen or at room temperature prior to DNA extraction.

Sequencing was carried out using PBMCs or T cells enriched from blood (not recorded which). This receptor was identified in a woman between 40 and 55 years old with acute COVID-19. The rearranged chain carries TRBV3-1 (or the pseudogene TRBV3-2) and TRBJ2-4, with the D gene call left open. This receptor has the CDR3 CASSQDQLTKNIQYF. The DNA is TGTGCCAGCAGCCAAGACCAGTTGACCAAAAACATTCAGTACTTC.